These 5 T cell receptor beta chains share one sample of origin, sequenced in a study of post-analysis software for immune sequencing data. TCR beta cDNA libraries included unique molecular identifiers. TCRdb re-derived calls from the PCR reads in MiXCR, one entry per CDR3 protein. The sample lists approximately 690,000 distinct CDR3 sequences, approximately 59% occurring once. Study-wide findings and caveats: Roughly five TRBV segments were significantly more frequent in patients than in controls. TRBV5-6, TRBV5-1 and TRBV20-1 were among these segments.

No antigen has been assigned to these receptors. The specimen was blood. These receptors were collected from a girl aged 2-15 years with multiple sclerosis.

This clonotype was detected only a few times. The chain employs TRBV7-3 and TRBJ2-1; TRBD2 matches at 9 bases. Germline V gene sequence: CDR1 SGHTA, CDR2 FQGTGA. Trimming cost V 2 bases and J 9 bases; bases outside gene matches: 8. CDR3 size: 15 residues. In DNA form, the CDR3 reads TGTGCCAGCAGCTTAGCGGGAGGGGGGAGTGGTGAGCAGTTCTTC. Its protein product is CASSLAGGGSGEQFF.

This chain uses TRBV12-3 or TRBV12-4 with TRBJ2-7, with D maybe TRBD1 (6 bases). V was pared by 7 bases and J by 1 base, with 14 bases between. The CDR3 loop spans 14 amino acids. In DNA, the CDR3 is TGTGCCAGCACCCCGACAGGACCATCCTACGAGCAGTACTTC. Its translation is CASTPTGPSYEQYF.

Concerning this clonotype: With a much larger clone just one base away, this may be a read error. The V and J genes are TRBV29-1 and TRBJ2-1; D remains ambiguous. V was cut by 4 bases and J by 9 bases, with 4 bases left in between. Germline V gives CDR1 SQVTM, CDR2 ANQGSEA. The CDR3 is made up of 9 amino acids. CDR3 coding DNA: TGCAGCGTTGGGGTTGAGCAGTTCTTC. It yields the protein CSVGVEQFF.

The rearrangement links TRBV2 to TRBJ2-4; TRBD1 matches at 8 bases. CDR1 SNHLY and CDR2 FYNNEI come from the germline V gene. J gave up 2 bases and V 1 base, and 4 bases lay outside the gene matches. This CDR3 is built from 16 residues. The chain's CDR3 is CASSEGQGAPKNIQYF. In DNA form, the CDR3 reads TGTGCCAGCAGTGAAGGCCAGGGGGCTCCCAAAAACATTCAGTACTTC.

This clonotype was counted only a few times. The gene calls are TRBV5-1 and TRBJ2-4; 9 positions match TRBD1. The germline CDR1 and CDR2 sequences are SGHRS and YFSETQ. This CDR3 is built from 13 residues. The junction had 4 bases not matched to a gene; V was cut back by 4 bases and J by 8 bases. The CDR3 DNA is TGCGCCAGCAGCCGGACAGGGGAAGACATTCAGTACTTC. Translated, it gives CASSRTGEDIQYF. The full variable domain, rest sourced from reference TRBV5-1 and TRBJ2-4, is KAGVTQTPRYLIKTRGQQVTLSCSPISGHRSVSWYQQTPGQGLQFLFEYFSETQRNKGNFPGRFSGRQFSNSRSEMNVSTLELGDSALYLCASSRTGEDIQYFGAGTRLSVL.